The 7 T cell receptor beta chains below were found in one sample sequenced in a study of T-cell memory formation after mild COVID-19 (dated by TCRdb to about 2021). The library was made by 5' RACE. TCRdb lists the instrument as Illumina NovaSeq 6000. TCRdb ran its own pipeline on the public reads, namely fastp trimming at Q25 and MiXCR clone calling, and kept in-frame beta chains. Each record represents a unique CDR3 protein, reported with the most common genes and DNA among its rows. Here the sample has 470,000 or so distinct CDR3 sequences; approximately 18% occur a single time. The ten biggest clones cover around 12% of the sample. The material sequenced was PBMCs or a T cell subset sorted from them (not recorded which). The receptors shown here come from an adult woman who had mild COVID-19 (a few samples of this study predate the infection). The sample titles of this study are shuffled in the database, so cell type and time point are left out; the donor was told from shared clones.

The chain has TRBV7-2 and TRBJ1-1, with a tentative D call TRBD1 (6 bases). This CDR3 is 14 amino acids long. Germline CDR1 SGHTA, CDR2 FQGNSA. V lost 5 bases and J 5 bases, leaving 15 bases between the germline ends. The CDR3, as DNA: TGTGCCAGCAGCACACAGGGAGGAGGAACTGAAGCTTTCTTT. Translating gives CASSTQGGGTEAFF.

CDR3 amino acids: CSARYQLASDTQYF. The CDR3 region has the DNA TGCAGTGCTAGGTATCAACTAGCGTCAGATACGCAGTATTTT. The gene calls are TRBV20-1 and TRBJ2-3, with 7 positions matching TRBD2. The CDR3 has 14 residues. Germline-derived CDR1 and CDR2 are DFQATT and SNEGSKA (reference sequence). The V gene end was trimmed by 3 bases and the J gene end by 4 bases; junction bases not matched to a gene: 7.

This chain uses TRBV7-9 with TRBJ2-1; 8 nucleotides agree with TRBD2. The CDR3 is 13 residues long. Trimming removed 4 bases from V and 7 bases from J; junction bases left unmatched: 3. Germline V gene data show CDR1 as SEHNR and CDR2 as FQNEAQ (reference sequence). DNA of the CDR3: TGTGCCAGCAGCTCTTTAGCGGGAAATGAGCAGTTCTTC. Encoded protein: CASSSLAGNEQFF.

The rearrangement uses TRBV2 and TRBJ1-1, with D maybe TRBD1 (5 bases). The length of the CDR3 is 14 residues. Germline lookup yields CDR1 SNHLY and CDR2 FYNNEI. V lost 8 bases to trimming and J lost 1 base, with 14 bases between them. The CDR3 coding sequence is TGTGCCAGCCTTAGATTGGACACGAACACTGAAGCTTTCTTT. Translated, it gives CASLRLDTNTEAFF.

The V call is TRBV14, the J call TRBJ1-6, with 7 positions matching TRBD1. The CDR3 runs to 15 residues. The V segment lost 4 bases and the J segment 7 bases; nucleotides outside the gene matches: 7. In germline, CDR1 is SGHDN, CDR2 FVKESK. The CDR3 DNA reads TGTGCCAGCAGCCGGGCGGTCAGGGGGAATTCACCCCTCCACTTT. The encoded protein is CASSRAVRGNSPLHF. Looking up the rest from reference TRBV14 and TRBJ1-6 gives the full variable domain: EAGVTQFPSHSVIEKGQTVTLRCDPISGHDNLYWYRRVMGKEIKFLLHFVKESKQDESGMPNNRFLAERTGGTYSTLKVQPAELEDSGVYFCASSRAVRGNSPLHFGNGTRLTVT.

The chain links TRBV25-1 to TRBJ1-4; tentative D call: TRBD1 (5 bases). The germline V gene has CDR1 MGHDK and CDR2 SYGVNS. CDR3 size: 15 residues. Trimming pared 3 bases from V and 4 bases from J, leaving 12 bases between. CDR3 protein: CASSDPAGVNEKLFF. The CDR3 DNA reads TGTGCCAGCAGTGACCCCGCGGGGGTTAATGAAAAACTGTTTTTT.

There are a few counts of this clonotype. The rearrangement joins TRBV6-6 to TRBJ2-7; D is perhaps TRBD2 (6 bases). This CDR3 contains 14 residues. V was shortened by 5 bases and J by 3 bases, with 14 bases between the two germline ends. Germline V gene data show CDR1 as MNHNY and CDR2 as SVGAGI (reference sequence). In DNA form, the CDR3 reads TGTGCCAGCAGTCAGGGACTTTCCTACTACGAGCAGTACTTC. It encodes CASSQGLSYYEQYF.